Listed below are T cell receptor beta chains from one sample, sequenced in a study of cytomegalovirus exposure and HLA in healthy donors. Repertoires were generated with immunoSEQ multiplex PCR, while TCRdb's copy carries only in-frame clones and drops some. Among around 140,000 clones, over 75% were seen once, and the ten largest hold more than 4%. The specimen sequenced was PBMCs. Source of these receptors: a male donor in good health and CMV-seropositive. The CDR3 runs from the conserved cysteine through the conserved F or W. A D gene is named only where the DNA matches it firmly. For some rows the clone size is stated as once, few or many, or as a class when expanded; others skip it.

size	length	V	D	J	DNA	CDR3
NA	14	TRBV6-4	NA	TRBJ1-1	TGTGCCAGCAGTGACGGGGCGGATAACACTGAAGCTTTCTTT	CASSDGADNTEAFF
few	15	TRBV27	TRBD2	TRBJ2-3	TGTGCCAGCAGCCGGACTAGCGGGGAAAGGGATACGCAGTATTTT	CASSRTSGERDTQYF
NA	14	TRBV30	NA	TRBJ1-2	TGTGCCTGGAGTGTCGGTCAGGCGAACTATGGCTACACCTTC	CAWSVGQANYGYTF
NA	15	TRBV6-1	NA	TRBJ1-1	TGTGCCAGCAGTAGGTTACAGGCCATGAACACTGAAGCTTTCTTT	CASSRLQAMNTEAFF
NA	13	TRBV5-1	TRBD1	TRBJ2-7	TGCGCCAGCAGCTCGTCTAGGGGGCCCGAGCAGTACTTC	CASSSSRGPEQYF
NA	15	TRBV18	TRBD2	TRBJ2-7	TGTGCCAGCTCACCGGAGATAGCGGGAGTCCCCACCAGTCACTTC	CASSPEIAGVPTSHF
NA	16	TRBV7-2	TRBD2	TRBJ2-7	TGTGCCAGCAGCAGATTCGTAGCGGGAGGCTCCTACGAGCAGTACTTC	CASSRFVAGGSYEQYF
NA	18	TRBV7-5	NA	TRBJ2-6	TGTGCCAGAAGCTTCGTACTACCGACAGCCTCTGGGGCCAACGTCCTGACTTTC	CARSFVLPTASGANVLTF
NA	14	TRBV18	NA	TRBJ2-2	TGTGCCAGCTCACCGACTAGTAGAAACGGGGAGCTGTTTTTT	CASSPTSRNGELFF
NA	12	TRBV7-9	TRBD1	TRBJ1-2	TGTGCCAGCGACCGACAGGGACGAGGCTACACCTTC	CASDRQGRGYTF
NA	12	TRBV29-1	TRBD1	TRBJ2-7	TGCAGCGTTGTAGCAGGGGGCTACGAGCAGTACTTC	CSVVAGGYEQYF
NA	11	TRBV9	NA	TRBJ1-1	TGTGCCAGCAGGACGGGGGGGGAAGCTTTCTTT	CASRTGGEAFF
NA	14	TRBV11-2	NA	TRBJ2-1	TGTGCCAGCAGCTCAGACGGACTCTACAATGAGCAGTTCTTC	CASSSDGLYNEQFF
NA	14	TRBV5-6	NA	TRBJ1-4	TGTGCCAGCAGCTTATGGGGTTCAGGGGAAAAACTGTTTTTT	CASSLWGSGEKLFF
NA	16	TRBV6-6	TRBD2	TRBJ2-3	TGTGCCAGCAGTCAACGGACTAGCGGTAGCACAGATACGCAGTATTTT	CASSQRTSGSTDTQYF
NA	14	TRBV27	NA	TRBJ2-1	TGTGCCAGCAGTTTGCTCGGGACCTACAATGAGCAGTTCTTC	CASSLLGTYNEQFF
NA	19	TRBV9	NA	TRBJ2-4	TGTGCCAGCAGCGTAGGTGGAGGGACGACACCCGTAGCCAAAAACATTCAGTACTTC	CASSVGGGTTPVAKNIQYF
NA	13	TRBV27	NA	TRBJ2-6	TGTGCCAGCAGTTTCTCCGGGGCCAACGTCCTGACTTTC	CASSFSGANVLTF
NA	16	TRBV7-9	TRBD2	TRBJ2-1	TGTGCCAGCAGCTCGACAGGCGCGGGAGGTAGTAATGAGCAGTTCTTC	CASSSTGAGGSNEQFF
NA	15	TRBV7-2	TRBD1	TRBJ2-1	TGTGCCAGCAGCCCGGACAGGGGACGAGGGCGGGAGCAGTTCTTC	CASSPDRGRGREQFF
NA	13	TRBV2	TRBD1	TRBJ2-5	TGTGCCAGCACCTGGGGACAGCAAGAGACCCAGTACTTC	CASTWGQQETQYF
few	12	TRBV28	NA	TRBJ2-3	TGTGCCAGCCATACAGGGACAGATACGCAGTATTTT	CASHTGTDTQYF
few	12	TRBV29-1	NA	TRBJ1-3	TGCAGCGTTGACAGGGGTGGAAACACCATATATTTT	CSVDRGGNTIYF
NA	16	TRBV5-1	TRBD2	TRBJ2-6	TGCGCCAGCAGCTCGGGAGGGATGGGGGGGGCCAACGTCCTGACTTTC	CASSSGGMGGANVLTF
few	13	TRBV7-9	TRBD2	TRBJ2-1	TGTGCCAGCAGCTTGAAAATAGCGGGGGAGCAGTTCTTC	CASSLKIAGEQFF
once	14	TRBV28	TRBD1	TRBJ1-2	TGTGCCAGCAGTTTTGCCGACAGGGCCTATGGCTACACCTTC	CASSFADRAYGYTF